These 8 T cell receptor beta chains originate from one sample sequenced in a study. MiXCR, applied by TCRdb to the RT-PCR reads, yields one record per CDR3 protein. The table includes more than 600,000 distinct CDR3 sequences, 12% to 15% detected once. The sample consisted of memory CD4+ T cells from blood. Source of these receptors: a female donor in good health, serving as a healthy control.

This rearrangement joins TRBV25-1 to TRBJ2-4; 11 bases agree with TRBD1. Trimming at V came to 9 bases and at J to 5 bases, leaving 3 bases not matched to a gene. The CDR3 is 13 residues long. Germline V gene sequence: CDR1 MGHDK, CDR2 SYGVNS. CDR3 bases: TGTGCCAGTAGGACAGGGGGCGAAAACATTCAGTACTTC. Residues: CASRTGGENIQYF. Full variable domain (remainder filled in from reference TRBV25-1 and TRBJ2-4): EADIYQTPRYLVIGTGKKITLECSQTMGHDKMYWYQQDPGMELHLIHYSYGVNSTEKGDLSSESTVSRIRTEHFPLTLESARPSHTSQYLCASRTGGENIQYFGAGTRLSVL.

This clonotype was recorded at least ten times. The chain is built from TRBV6-2 or TRBV6-3 and TRBJ2-3; 9 bases are a match to TRBD2. Germline V gene sequence: CDR1 MNHEY, CDR2 SVGEGT. The V segment lost 4 bases and the J segment 7 bases; nucleotides outside the gene matches: 9. The CDR3 length is 15 residues. CDR3 sequence: CASSSGGLARYTQYF. The CDR3 DNA sequence: TGTGCCAGCAGTTCCGGGGGACTAGCTCGATATACGCAGTATTTT.

The J gene is TRBJ2-7, the V gene TRBV6-1; TRBD2 matches 11 bases. The V segment lost 8 bases and the J segment 2 bases; nucleotides outside the gene matches: 14. Germline-derived CDR1 and CDR2 are MNHNS and SASEGT. The CDR3 length is 17 residues. CDR3 loop: CASWGLAESPWTYEQYF. For the CDR3, the DNA is TGTGCCAGCTGGGGACTAGCGGAGTCCCCGTGGACCTACGAGCAGTACTTC.

The chain recombines TRBV20-1 with TRBJ2-7; TRBD2 aligns across 13 bases. V trimming: 5 bases; J trimming: 5 bases; junction bases outside the gene matches: 6. Germline V gene lookup returns CDR1 DFQATT and CDR2 SNEGSKA (reference sequence). The CDR3 loop spans 14 amino acids. CDR3 residues: CSAPGTSGTDEQYF. Written as DNA, the CDR3 is TGCAGTGCTCCTGGGACTAGCGGGACCGACGAGCAGTACTTC.

The chain has TRBV24-1 and TRBJ2-1, with 9 bases fitting TRBD2. This CDR3 has 16 residues. From germline, CDR1 is KGHDR and CDR2 SFDVKD. J lost 3 bases, V lost 1 base, and 3 bases had no gene match. The CDR3 reads CATSDFQTSGYNEQFF. Written as DNA, the CDR3 is TGTGCCACCAGTGATTTTCAGACTAGCGGCTACAATGAGCAGTTCTTC.

The chain joins TRBV18 to TRBJ1-2; TRBD1 is a possible D gene (5 bases). The CDR3 runs to 13 residues. Germline V gene data show CDR1 as KGHSH and CDR2 as LQKENI. V dropped 5 bases and J dropped 3 bases, with 10 bases sitting between them. In nucleotides, the CDR3 is TGTGCCAGCTCATTTGGGGCGGACTATGGCTACACCTTC. Translation: CASSFGADYGYTF. The full variable domain, its missing parts supplied by reference TRBV18 and TRBJ1-2, is NAGVMQNPRHLVRRRGQEARLRCSPMKGHSHVYWYRQLPEEGLKFMVYLQKENIIDESGMPKERFSAEFPKEGPSILRIQQVVRGDSAAYFCASSFGADYGYTFGSGTRLTVV.

Many counts were recorded for this clonotype. The V and J genes are TRBV20-1 and TRBJ1-2, with D possibly TRBD1 on 6 matching bases. The germline CDR1 and CDR2 sequences are DFQATT and SNEGSKA (reference sequence). The CDR3 length is 13 residues. Trimming took 0 bases from V and 8 from J, leaving 13 bases between them. CDR3 sequence reads: CSARDEGGEGYTF. The CDR3 nucleotides are TGCAGTGCTAGAGATGAAGGGGGAGAGGGCTACACCTTC.

The chain is built from TRBV28 and TRBJ2-5, with D perhaps given as TRBD1 or TRBD2 (5 bases each). Germline CDR1 reads MDHEN; CDR2 reads SYDVKM. The CDR3 runs to 14 residues. V gave up 5 bases and J gave up 5 bases, with 15 bases separating them. The CDR3 nucleotides read TGTGCCAGCAGTACACCAGGGTCGGGGGAGACCCAGTACTTC. It specifies CASSTPGSGETQYF.